This TCR beta chain was observed in a study of cytotoxic CD8 clonotypes in ibrutinib-treated CLL. Overall study: Among patients, around 24 responded partially and 2 completely; around 15 then stayed remitted and about 12 progressed after median approximately 68 months.

A word on this clone: Its specificity is not known.

Study observations and caveats: For progressing versus sustained-remission patients, sampling times were not the same. Increased clonality at ibrutinib response gave way to a return toward baseline at progression.

Repertoires were generated with immunoSEQ multiplex PCR, while TCRdb's copy carries only in-frame clones and drops some. The sample yields about 160,000 clones, more than 80% seen once. CDR3 length equals 17 residues. Losses at the gene ends were 0 bases for V and 5 bases for J; bases not matched to a gene: 10. Germline CDR1 and CDR2: SGHRS and YFSETQ. Genomic DNA (about 2 micrograms) was obtained from cryopreserved PBMCs for construction of TCR beta libraries. The chain carries TRBV5-1 and TRBJ2-2; TRBD2 matches at 7 bases. The TCR originated in a human donor with chronic lymphocytic leukemia. The sample was PBMCs, taken after 24 months of ibrutinib treatment. CDR3 sequence: CASSLVGTTPRTGELFF. The CDR3 nucleotides are TGCGCCAGCAGCTTGGTCGGGACTACTCCCCGTACCGGGGAGCTGTTTTTT.